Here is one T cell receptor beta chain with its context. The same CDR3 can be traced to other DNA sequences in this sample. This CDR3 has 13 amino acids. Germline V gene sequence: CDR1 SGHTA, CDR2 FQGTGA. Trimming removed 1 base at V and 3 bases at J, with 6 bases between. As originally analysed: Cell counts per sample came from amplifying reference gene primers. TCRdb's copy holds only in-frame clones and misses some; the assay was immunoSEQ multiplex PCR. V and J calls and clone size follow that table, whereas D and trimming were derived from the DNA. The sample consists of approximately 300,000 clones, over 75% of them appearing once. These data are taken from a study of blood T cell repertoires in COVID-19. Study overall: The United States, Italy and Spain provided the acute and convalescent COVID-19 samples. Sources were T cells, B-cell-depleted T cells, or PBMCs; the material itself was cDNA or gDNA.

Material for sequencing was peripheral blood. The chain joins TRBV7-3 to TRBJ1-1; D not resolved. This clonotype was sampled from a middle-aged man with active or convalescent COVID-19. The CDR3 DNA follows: TGTGCCAGCAGCTTAAACCGGGACACTGAAGCTTTCTTT. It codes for CASSLNRDTEAFF.